Below are 3 T cell receptor beta chains sequenced from a single sample in a study of cytomegalovirus exposure and HLA in healthy donors (dated by TCRdb to about 2017). Library preparation employed the immunoSEQ multiplex PCR assay. A mixture of 60 forward primers for TCR Vbeta segments and 13 reverse primers for TCR Jbeta segments was used in the multiplex PCR. TCRdb took over this immuneACCESS table, retaining in-frame rearrangements with V and J assigned. Such tables are incomplete; in checked studies, under half of the missing clones stem from an unresolved V gene, and the remainder is unexplained. In all, the sample holds roughly 120,000 clones, and around 67% of those were seen once. Of the sample, around 4.8% is held by the ten largest clones. The sample taken for sequencing was PBMCs. The receptors originated from a man between 60 and 75 years old in good health and CMV-seropositive.

CDR3 amino acids: CASVQGTWSPLHF. The DNA of the CDR3 is TGTGCCAGCGTACAGGGTACCTGGTCACCCCTCCACTTT. This chain uses TRBV6-1 with TRBJ1-6, with D possibly matching TRBD1 (6 bases). The V and J ends lost 8 bases and 10 bases respectively, with 15 bases between them. The CDR3 is 13 residues long. The germline V gene has CDR1 MNHNS and CDR2 SASEGT.

V and J are TRBV5-1 and TRBJ1-6, with a weak D call TRBD1 (5 bases). Trimming took 1 base from V and 5 from J, leaving 10 bases between them. The CDR3 has 15 amino acids. Per germline, CDR1 SGHRS and CDR2 YFSETQ. The CDR3 region has the DNA TGCGCCAGCAGCTTGCTGCAGGGCAATAATTCACCCCTCCACTTT. Protein product: CASSLLQGNNSPLHF.

The rearrangement joins TRBV7-3 to TRBJ2-3, with D maybe TRBD1 (5 bases). V was cut by 5 bases and J by 0 bases, with 12 bases left in between. Germline CDR1 reads SGHTA; CDR2 reads FQGTGA. The CDR3 consists of 15 residues. The CDR3: CASSAQGLSTDTQYF. The DNA of the CDR3 is TGTGCCAGCAGCGCGCAGGGCCTTAGCACAGATACGCAGTATTTT. Using reference TRBV7-3 and TRBJ2-3 for the parts outside the CDR3, the full variable domain is GAGVSQTPSNKVTEKGKYVELRCDPISGHTALYWYRQSLGQGPEFLIYFQGTGAADDSGLPNDRFFAVRPEGSVSTLKIQRTERGDSAVYLCASSAQGLSTDTQYFGPGTRLTVL.